These 12 T cell receptor beta chains originate from one sample sequenced in a study of stem cell transplantation in POMP-related autoinflammatory disease. Data came from immunoSEQ multiplex PCR; TCRdb stores just in-frame clones and leaves some out. The sample yields roughly 6,900 clones, around four fifths seen once. Sequenced: a CXCR5-defined cell subset from PBMCs. These receptors were taken from a human donor in good health.

The chain is built from TRBV18 and TRBJ1-2, with D perhaps TRBD1 (5 bases). The CDR3 has 12 amino acids. Germline-derived CDR1 and CDR2 are KGHSH and LQKENI. Between the trimmed V and J ends, which lost 3 bases and 7 bases, there was a span of 9 bases. CDR3 amino acids: CASSPFDSGYTF. The CDR3, as DNA: TGTGCCAGCTCACCTTTCGACAGTGGCTACACCTTC.

The gene calls are TRBV19 and TRBJ2-2; no clear D. Trimming stripped 3 bases from V and 4 bases from J, with 6 bases between. The germline V gene encodes CDR1 LNHDA and CDR2 SQIVND (reference sequence). The CDR3 contains 13 residues. CDR3 DNA sequence: TGTGCCAGTAGTATTCAACGCACCGGGGAGCTGTTTTTT. This codes for CASSIQRTGELFF.

V gene TRBV9 combines with J gene TRBJ2-7; D is possibly TRBD1 or TRBD2 (6 bases each). V lost 4 bases to trimming and J lost 6 bases, with 20 bases between them. The CDR3 has 15 amino acids. The germline V gene encodes CDR1 SGDLS and CDR2 YYNGEE. CDR3 protein: CASSPLWGARGEQYF. CDR3 DNA: TGTGCCAGCAGCCCGCTTTGGGGGGCCAGGGGCGAGCAGTACTTC. Filled out from reference TRBV9 and TRBJ2-7, the complete variable domain reads DSGVTQTPKHLITATGQRVTLRCSPRSGDLSVYWYQQSLDQGLQFLIQYYNGEERAKGNILERFSAQQFPDLHSELNLSSLELGDSALYFCASSPLWGARGEQYFGPGTRLTVT.

The rearrangement joins TRBV6-1 to TRBJ1-4; D is possibly TRBD1 (6 bases). V was clipped by 3 bases and J by 7 bases, with 24 bases between them. The CDR3 length is 18 residues. Germline values: CDR1 MNHNS, CDR2 SASEGT. For the CDR3, the DNA is TGTGCCAGCAGTGACAATGTGGGGGCGGGGGTTTATCGTGAAAAACTGTTTTTT. It specifies CASSDNVGAGVYREKLFF.

The chain carries TRBV5-1 and TRBJ1-2; no reliable D call. Germline-derived CDR1 and CDR2 are SGHRS and YFSETQ. Trimming removed 0 bases at V and 0 bases at J, with 9 bases between. CDR3 length: 15 residues. The CDR3 loop reads CASSLDRQSNYGYTF. The CDR3 coding sequence is TGCGCCAGCAGCTTGGACCGCCAATCTAACTATGGCTACACCTTC.

The CDR3 here is CASSLAARPYEQYF. As DNA, the CDR3 is TGCGCCAGCAGCTTGGCAGCGAGGCCCTACGAGCAGTACTTC. This chain connects TRBV5-1 to TRBJ2-7; D is undetermined. The germline V gene has CDR1 SGHRS and CDR2 YFSETQ. The CDR3 runs to 14 residues. V lost 0 bases to trimming and J lost 2 bases, with 9 bases between them. The full variable domain, rest sourced from reference TRBV5-1 and TRBJ2-7, is KAGVTQTPRYLIKTRGQQVTLSCSPISGHRSVSWYQQTPGQGLQFLFEYFSETQRNKGNFPGRFSGRQFSNSRSEMNVSTLELGDSALYLCASSLAARPYEQYFGPGTRLTVT.

This clone has just a few counts. The chain has TRBV2 and TRBJ1-6, with TRBD1 identical over 7 bases. Germline V lookup: CDR1 SNHLY, CDR2 FYNNEI. The CDR3 sequence is 14 residues long. J lost 8 bases, V lost 6 bases, and 7 bases had no gene match. CDR3 bases: TGTGCCAGCAGACCGACAGGGAGGGATTCACCCCTCCACTTT. It yields the protein CASRPTGRDSPLHF. Drawing the rest from reference TRBV2 and TRBJ1-6, the complete variable domain is EPEVTQTPSHQVTQMGQEVILRCVPISNHLYFYWYRQILGQKVEFLVSFYNNEISEKSEIFDDQFSVERPDGSNFTLKIRSTKLEDSAMYFCASRPTGRDSPLHFGNGTRLTVT.

V is TRBV7-9 and J is TRBJ2-5; possibly TRBD2 for D (5 bases). Germline V gene data show CDR1 as SEHNR and CDR2 as FQNEAQ (reference sequence). V dropped 0 bases and J dropped 5 bases, with 10 bases sitting between them. The CDR3 totals 14 residues. CDR3 bases: TGTGCCAGCAGCTTAGCGGTCCGAGGGGAGACCCAGTACTTC. This sequence encodes CASSLAVRGETQYF.

J is TRBJ2-7 and V is TRBV27; 9 bases line up with TRBD2. CDR1 is MNHEY, CDR2 SMNVEV, per germline (reference sequence). This CDR3 has 15 residues. V was pared by 2 bases and J by 6 bases, with 8 bases of the junction left unmatched. The CDR3 is CASSLRVSGGSEQYF. The CDR3 DNA is TGTGCCAGCAGTTTAAGGGTTAGCGGGGGCAGCGAGCAGTACTTC.

This clone was seen once. The V call is TRBV7-6, the J call TRBJ2-3; a possible D gene is TRBD2 (5 bases). V was trimmed by 5 bases and J by 4 bases, leaving 13 bases between them. The CDR3 loop spans 14 amino acids. Germline V CDR1 and CDR2: SGHVS, FNYEAQ. The CDR3 DNA sequence: TGTGCCAGCAGCCCAACAGTACTAGCAGATACGCAGTATTTT. Amino acid sequence: CASSPTVLADTQYF.

The CDR3 DNA sequence: TGTGCCAGCAGCAAAGGATTGGGCGAAGCTTTCTTT. Translation gives CASSKGLGEAFF. The V gene is TRBV21-1, the J gene TRBJ1-1; the listed D gene, TRBD1, was not tested against the DNA. TRBV21-1 corresponds to a pseudogene. This CDR3 is built from 12 residues.

The chain's CDR3 is CASSLRDRGLVGQYF. CDR3 nucleotides: TGTGCCAGCAGCTTGCGGGACAGGGGATTGGTTGGGCAGTACTTC. The chain links TRBV5-6 to TRBJ2-7; TRBD1 agrees at 10 bases. Trimming removed 1 base from V and 9 bases from J; junction bases left unmatched: 10. The CDR3 is 15 residues long. CDR1 is SGHDT and CDR2 is YYEEEE in the germline V gene.